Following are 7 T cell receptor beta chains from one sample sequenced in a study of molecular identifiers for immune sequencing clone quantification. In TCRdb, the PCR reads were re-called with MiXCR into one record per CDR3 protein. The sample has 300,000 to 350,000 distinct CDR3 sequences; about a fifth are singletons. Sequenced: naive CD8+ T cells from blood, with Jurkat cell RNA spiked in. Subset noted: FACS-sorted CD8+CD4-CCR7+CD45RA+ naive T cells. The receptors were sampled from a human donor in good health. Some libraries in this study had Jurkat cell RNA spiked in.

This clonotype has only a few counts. DNA of the CDR3: TGTGCCATCAAAGCCGGGACAGGTGGCTACACCTTC. Protein sequence: CAIKAGTGGYTF. The rearrangement uses TRBV7-9 and TRBJ1-2, with TRBD1 identical over 8 bases. Germline loops: CDR1 SEHNR, CDR2 FQNEAQ (reference sequence). Trimming cost V 10 bases and J 7 bases; bases outside gene matches: 8. CDR3 size: 12 residues.

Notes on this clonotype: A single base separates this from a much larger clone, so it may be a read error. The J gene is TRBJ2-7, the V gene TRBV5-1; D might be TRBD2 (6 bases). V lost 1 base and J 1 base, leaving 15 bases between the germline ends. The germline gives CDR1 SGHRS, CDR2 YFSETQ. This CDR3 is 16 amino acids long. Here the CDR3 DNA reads TGCGCCAGCAGCTTGACCCGGACGGGGGATTCCTACGAGCAGTACTTC. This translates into CASSLTRTGDSYEQYF.

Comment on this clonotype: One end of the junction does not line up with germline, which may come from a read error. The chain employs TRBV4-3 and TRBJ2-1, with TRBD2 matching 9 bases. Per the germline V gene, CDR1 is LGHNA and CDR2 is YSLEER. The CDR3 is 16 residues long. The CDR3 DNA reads TGCGCCGGCAGCCCAAGTAGCGGGAGTTGGTACAATGAGCAGTTCTTC. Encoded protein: CAGSPSSGSWYNEQFF.

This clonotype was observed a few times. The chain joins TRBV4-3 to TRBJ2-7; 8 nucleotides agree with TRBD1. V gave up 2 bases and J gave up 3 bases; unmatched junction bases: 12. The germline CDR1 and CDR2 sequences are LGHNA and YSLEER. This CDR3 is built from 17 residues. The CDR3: CASSQSTTGGGFYEQYF. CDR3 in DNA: TGCGCCAGCAGCCAAAGTACCACAGGGGGTGGCTTCTACGAGCAGTACTTC.

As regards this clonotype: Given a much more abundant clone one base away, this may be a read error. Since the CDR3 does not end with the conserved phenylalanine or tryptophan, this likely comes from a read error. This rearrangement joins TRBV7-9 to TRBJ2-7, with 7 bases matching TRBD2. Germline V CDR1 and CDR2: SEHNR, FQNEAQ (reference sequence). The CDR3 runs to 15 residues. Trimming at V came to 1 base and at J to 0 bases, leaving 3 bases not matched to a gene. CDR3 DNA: TGTGCCAGCAGCTTAGTGGGGGGGTACTCCTACGAGCAGTACATC. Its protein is CASSLVGGYSYEQYI.

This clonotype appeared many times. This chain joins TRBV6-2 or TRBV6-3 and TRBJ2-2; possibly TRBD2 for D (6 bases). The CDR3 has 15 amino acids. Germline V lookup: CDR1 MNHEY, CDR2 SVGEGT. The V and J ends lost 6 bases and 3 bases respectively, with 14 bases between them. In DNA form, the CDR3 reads TGTGCCAGCAGCTTGGGGGGAGTTGACACCGGGGAGCTGTTTTTT. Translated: CASSLGGVDTGELFF.

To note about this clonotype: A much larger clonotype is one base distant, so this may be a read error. The CDR3 region is CVSSRATGGSYGYTF. CDR3 coding DNA: TGTGTCAGCAGCCGAGCGACAGGGGGATCCTATGGCTACACCTTC. V is TRBV6-5 and J is TRBJ1-2; 9 bases align to TRBD1. This CDR3 is built from 15 residues. CDR1 MNHEY and CDR2 SVGAGI come from the germline V gene.